A selection of T cell receptor beta chains follows, all from one sample in a study of naive and memory T cell subsets. TCRdb processed the 5' RACE reads anew with MiXCR; each CDR3 protein has one entry. The sample holds some 60,000 distinct CDR3 sequences, about 7.1% seen once. The receptor set was obtained from a female donor in good health. Each CDR3 is given with its conserved first and last residue. The D gene is left open where the match is weak. Clone size is stated in some rows and not others, as once, few, many or a class when expanded.

v_gene	abundance	d_gene	j_gene	CDR3nt	CDR3aa
TRBV7-9	medium-sized	-	TRBJ2-4	TGTGCCAGCAGCTTATGGATAACTGGCCAAGGGGACATTCAGTACTTC	CASSLWITGQGDIQYF
TRBV7-2	few	TRBD1	TRBJ1-5	TGTGCCAGCAGTCAAAGACAGGGGGCTTTGCAGCCCCAGCATTTT	CASSQRQGALQPQHF
TRBV4-3	few	-	TRBJ2-6	TGCGCCAGCAGCCAAGATATCCTATCGTACGGACCTGGGGCCAACGTCCTGACTTTC	CASSQDILSYGPGANVLTF
TRBV6-2/TRBV6-3	many	-	TRBJ2-5	TGTGCCAGCAGTTACAGCGTCCAAGAGACCCAGTACTTC	CASSYSVQETQYF
TRBV5-1	many	TRBD2	TRBJ2-3	TGCGCCAGCAGCTTAACGACTAGCGGGGCGAGCACAGATACGCAGTATTTT	CASSLTTSGASTDTQYF
TRBV28	-	-	TRBJ2-7	TGTGCCAGCAGTGCGGTAACAGGGGGGGGGGAGCAGTACTTC	CASSAVTGGGEQYF
TRBV6-2/TRBV6-3	many	-	TRBJ2-7	TGTGCCAGCAGTTACCGCGGGGCCTACGAGCAGTACTTC	CASSYRGAYEQYF
TRBV19	-	-	TRBJ1-1	TGTGCCAGTAGTACCCCGACAGGAGGTAACACTGAAGCTTTCTTT	CASSTPTGGNTEAFF
TRBV13	-	-	TRBJ2-3	TGTGCCAGCAGCTTATGGCGGCCTAGCACAGATACGCAGTATTTT	CASSLWRPSTDTQYF
TRBV12-3/TRBV12-4	many	-	TRBJ2-4	TGTGCCAGCAGTTCTTACCGGGACGGGAAAAACATTCAGTACTTC	CASSSYRDGKNIQYF
TRBV29-1	many	TRBD1	TRBJ1-1	TGCAGCGTACGGTGGGACAGTCTAGCTTTCTTT	CSVRWDSLAFF
TRBV3-1	many	-	TRBJ2-1	TGTGCCAGCAGCCCGCGGGACTTTAACAATGAGCAGTTCTTC	CASSPRDFNNEQFF
TRBV6-5	-	TRBD1	TRBJ2-5	TGTGCCAGCAGTGTTCCGGGACAGGGTAACGAAGAGACCCAGTACTTC	CASSVPGQGNEETQYF
TRBV12-3/TRBV12-4	-	-	TRBJ2-5	TGTGCCAGCAGTTTGCGGGACGGCGGGACCCAGTACTTC	CASSLRDGGTQYF
TRBV20-1	many	-	TRBJ1-1	TGCAGTGCGAGTCTTGGGGCAATGAACACTGAAGCTTTCTTT	CSASLGAMNTEAFF
TRBV19	-	TRBD2	TRBJ2-1	TGTGCCAGTAGTATAATAGGCGGGGGGGCTCTGAATGAGCAGTTCTTC	CASSIIGGGALNEQFF
TRBV6-5	many	TRBD1	TRBJ1-1	TGTGCCAGCAGCTTCTCCGGGACAGGGGGCTGGAAGGCTTTCTTT	CASSFSGTGGWKAFF
TRBV9	many	-	TRBJ2-3	TGTGCCAGCAGCGCTAATATCCGGGATACGCAGTATTTT	CASSANIRDTQYF
TRBV7-2	few	-	TRBJ2-3	TGTGCCAGCAGCCCCCGCGGGACAGATACGCAGTATTTT	CASSPRGTDTQYF
TRBV7-6	few	-	TRBJ2-2	TGTGCCAGCAGCCCCCGGTCGGGTGGGTTGGCCGGGGAGCTGTTTTTT	CASSPRSGGLAGELFF
TRBV6-2/TRBV6-3	many	TRBD1	TRBJ2-7	TGTGCCAGCGTCAAGACAGGGATCTACGAGCAGTACTTC	CASVKTGIYEQYF
TRBV7-9	many	TRBD1	TRBJ2-7	TGTGCCAGCAGCTCGACCGACAGGGGCCCTTGGCTCGAGCAGTACTTC	CASSSTDRGPWLEQYF
TRBV5-1	-	-	TRBJ2-2	TGCGCCAGCACTCAGGGCACGAACACCGGGGAGCTGTTTTTT	CASTQGTNTGELFF
TRBV6-2/TRBV6-3	-	TRBD1	TRBJ2-7	TGTGCCAGCAGAAGAACGGGACAGGGCCACGAGCAGTACTTC	CASRRTGQGHEQYF
TRBV6-2/TRBV6-3	-	TRBD2	TRBJ2-1	TGTGCCAGCAGCCAAATACTAGCGGGGGCCCGGTTCTTC	CASSQILAGARFF
TRBV4-1	few	-	TRBJ1-1	TGCGCCAACAGCCAAGGTGGGTTCACTCGAGGGAGTTGGACTGAAGCTTTCTTT	CANSQGGFTRGSWTEAFF
TRBV4-3	-	TRBD1	TRBJ2-3	TGCGCCAGCAGCCCGGGACAGAGCACAGATACGCAGTATTTT	CASSPGQSTDTQYF
TRBV7-2	many	TRBD1	TRBJ1-1	TGTGCCAGCAGCTTATTGTACAGGGGGAGTACTGAAGCTTTCTTT	CASSLLYRGSTEAFF
TRBV5-4	few	TRBD1	TRBJ1-4	TGTGCCAGCAGCTTTTCGACAGGGGGCGCACGTACTAATGAAAAACTGTTTTTT	CASSFSTGGARTNEKLFF
TRBV12-3/TRBV12-4	few	-	TRBJ2-5	TGTGCCAGCAGTCGGGACGGCCTACAAGAGACCCAGTACTTC	CASSRDGLQETQYF
TRBV30	few	TRBD1	TRBJ2-7	TGTGCCTGGAGCGATACTCCGGGACAGGGGACAGGGGCCACCCTTTTC	CAWSDTPGQGTGATLF